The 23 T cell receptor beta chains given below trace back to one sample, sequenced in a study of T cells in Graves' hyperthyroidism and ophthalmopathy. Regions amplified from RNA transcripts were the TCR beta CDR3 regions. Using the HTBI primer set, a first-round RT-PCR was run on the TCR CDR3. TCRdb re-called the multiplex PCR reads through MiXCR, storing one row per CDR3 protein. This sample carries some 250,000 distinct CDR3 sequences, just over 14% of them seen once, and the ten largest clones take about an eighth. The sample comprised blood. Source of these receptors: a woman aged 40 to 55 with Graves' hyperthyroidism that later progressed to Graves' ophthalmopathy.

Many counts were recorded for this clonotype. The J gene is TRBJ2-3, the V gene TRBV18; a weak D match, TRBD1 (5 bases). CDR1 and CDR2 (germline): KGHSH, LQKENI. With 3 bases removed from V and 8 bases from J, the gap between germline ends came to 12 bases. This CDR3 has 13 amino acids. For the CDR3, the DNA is TGTGCCAGCTCACCCACGACAGAAAGTACGCAGTATTTT. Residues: CASSPTTESTQYF.

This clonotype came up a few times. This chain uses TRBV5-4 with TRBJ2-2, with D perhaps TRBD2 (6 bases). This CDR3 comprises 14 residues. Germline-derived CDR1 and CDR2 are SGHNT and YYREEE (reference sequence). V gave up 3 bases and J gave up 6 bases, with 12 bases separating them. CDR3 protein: CASSSAGFAGELFF. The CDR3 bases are TGTGCCAGCAGCTCGGCGGGATTCGCCGGGGAGCTGTTTTTT. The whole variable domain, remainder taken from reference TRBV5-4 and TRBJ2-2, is ETGVTQSPTHLIKTRGQQVTLRCSSQSGHNTVSWYQQALGQGPQFIFQYYREEENGRGNFPPRFSGLQFPNYSSELNVNALELDDSALYLCASSSAGFAGELFFGEGSRLTVL.

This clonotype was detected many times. CDR3 bases: TGTGCCAGCAGCCCTTACAGGGGAATCGGGAACACCATATATTTT. Its translation is CASSPYRGIGNTIYF. V and J are TRBV7-9 and TRBJ1-3, with 7 bases identical to TRBD1. Germline CDR1 is SEHNR and CDR2 is FQNEAQ (reference sequence). This CDR3 spans 15 amino acids. J was trimmed by 7 bases and V by 5 bases; bases with no gene match: 11.

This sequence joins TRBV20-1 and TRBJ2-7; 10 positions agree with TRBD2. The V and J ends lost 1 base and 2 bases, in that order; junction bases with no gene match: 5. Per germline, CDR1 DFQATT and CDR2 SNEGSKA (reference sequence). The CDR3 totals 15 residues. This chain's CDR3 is CSARASGRGPYEQYF. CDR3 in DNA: TGCAGTGCTAGAGCTAGCGGGAGAGGCCCCTACGAGCAGTACTTC.

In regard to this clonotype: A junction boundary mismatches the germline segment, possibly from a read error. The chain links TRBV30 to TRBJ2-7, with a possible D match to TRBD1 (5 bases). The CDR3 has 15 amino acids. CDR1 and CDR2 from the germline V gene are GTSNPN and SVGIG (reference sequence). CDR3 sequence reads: CAWSPPQASGYEQYF. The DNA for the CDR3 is TGCGCCTGGAGTCCCCCACAGGCCTCCGGCTACGAGCAGTACTTC. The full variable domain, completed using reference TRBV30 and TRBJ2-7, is SQTIHQWPATLVQPVGSPLSLECTVEGTSNPNLYWYRQAAGRGLQLLFYSVGIGQISSEVPQNLSASRPQDRQFILSSKKLLLSDSGFYLCAWSPPQASGYEQYFGPGTRLTVT.

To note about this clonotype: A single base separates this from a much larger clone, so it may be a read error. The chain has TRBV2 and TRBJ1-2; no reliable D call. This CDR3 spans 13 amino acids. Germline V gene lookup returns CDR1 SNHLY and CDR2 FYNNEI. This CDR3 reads CTSSDGPNYGYTF. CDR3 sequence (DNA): TGTACCAGCAGTGATGGGCCTAACTATGGCTACACCTTC.

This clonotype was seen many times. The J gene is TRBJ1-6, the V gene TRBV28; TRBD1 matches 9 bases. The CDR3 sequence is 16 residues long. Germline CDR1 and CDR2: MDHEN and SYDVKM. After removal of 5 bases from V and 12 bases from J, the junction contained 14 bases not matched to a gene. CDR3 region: CASSDSGTGLTVPLHF. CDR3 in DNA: TGTGCCAGCAGTGATTCCGGGACAGGGTTGACCGTACCCCTCCACTTT.

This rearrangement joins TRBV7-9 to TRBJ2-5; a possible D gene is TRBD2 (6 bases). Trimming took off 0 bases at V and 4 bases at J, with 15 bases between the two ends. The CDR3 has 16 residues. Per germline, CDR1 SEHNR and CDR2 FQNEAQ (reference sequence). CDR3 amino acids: CASSLAPRDWGETQYF. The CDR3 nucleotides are TGTGCCAGCAGCTTAGCGCCGCGGGATTGGGGAGAGACCCAGTACTTC.

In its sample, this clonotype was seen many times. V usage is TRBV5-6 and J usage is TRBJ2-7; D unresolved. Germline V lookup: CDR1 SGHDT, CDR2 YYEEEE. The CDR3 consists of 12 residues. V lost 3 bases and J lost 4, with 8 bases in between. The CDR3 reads CASSSRAYEQYF. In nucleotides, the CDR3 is TGTGCCAGCAGCTCTAGGGCATACGAGCAGTACTTC.

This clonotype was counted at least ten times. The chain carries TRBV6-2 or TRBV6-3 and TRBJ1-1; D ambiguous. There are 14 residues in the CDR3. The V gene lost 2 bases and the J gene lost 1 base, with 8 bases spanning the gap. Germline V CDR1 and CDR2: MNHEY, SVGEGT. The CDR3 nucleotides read TGTGCCAGCAGTTACGCGGGTTGGAACACTGAAGCTTTCTTT. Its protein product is CASSYAGWNTEAFF.

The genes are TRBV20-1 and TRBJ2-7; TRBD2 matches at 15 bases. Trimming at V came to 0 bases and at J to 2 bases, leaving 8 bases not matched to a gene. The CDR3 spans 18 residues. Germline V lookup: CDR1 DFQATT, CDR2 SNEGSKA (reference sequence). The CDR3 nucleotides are TGCAGTGCTAGAGATATGGGACTAGCGGGAGGACGAACCTACGAGCAGTACTTC. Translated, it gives CSARDMGLAGGRTYEQYF.

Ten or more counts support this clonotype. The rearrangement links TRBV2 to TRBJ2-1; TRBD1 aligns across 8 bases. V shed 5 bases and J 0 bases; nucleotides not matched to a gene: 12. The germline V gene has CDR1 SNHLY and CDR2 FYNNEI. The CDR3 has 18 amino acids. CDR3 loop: CASSPRWTGSPSYNEQFF. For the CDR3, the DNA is TGTGCCAGCAGTCCCCGATGGACAGGGAGTCCCTCCTACAATGAGCAGTTCTTC.

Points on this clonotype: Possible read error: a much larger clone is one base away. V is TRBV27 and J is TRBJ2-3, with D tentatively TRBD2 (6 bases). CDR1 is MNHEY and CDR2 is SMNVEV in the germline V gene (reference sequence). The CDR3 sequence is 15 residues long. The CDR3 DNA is TGTGCCAGCAGTTTTCTAGCTACTAGCACAGATACGCGGTATTTT. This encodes CASSFLATSTDTRYF.

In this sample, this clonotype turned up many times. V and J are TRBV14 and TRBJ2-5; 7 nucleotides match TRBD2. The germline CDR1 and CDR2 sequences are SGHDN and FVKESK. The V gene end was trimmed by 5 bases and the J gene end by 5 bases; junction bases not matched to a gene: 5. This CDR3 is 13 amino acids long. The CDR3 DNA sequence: TGTGCCAGCAGCGCCCTCGGGGGGGAGACCCAGTACTTC. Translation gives CASSALGGETQYF.

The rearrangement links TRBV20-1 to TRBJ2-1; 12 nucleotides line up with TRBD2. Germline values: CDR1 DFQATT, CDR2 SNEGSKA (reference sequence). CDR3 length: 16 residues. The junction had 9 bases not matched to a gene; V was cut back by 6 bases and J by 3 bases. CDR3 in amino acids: CSAQATSGRRYNEQFF. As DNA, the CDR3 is TGCAGTGCACAAGCCACTAGCGGGAGGCGCTACAATGAGCAGTTCTTC.

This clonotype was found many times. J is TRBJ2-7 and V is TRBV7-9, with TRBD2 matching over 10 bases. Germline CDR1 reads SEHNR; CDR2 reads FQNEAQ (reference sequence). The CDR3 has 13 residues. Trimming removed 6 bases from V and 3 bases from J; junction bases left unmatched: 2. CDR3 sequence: CASRGLAHYEQYF. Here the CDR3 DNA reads TGTGCCAGCAGGGGACTAGCGCACTACGAGCAGTACTTC.

The CDR3 loop reads CASSVATGGAYNEQFF. The CDR3 DNA reads TGTGCCAGTAGTGTGGCGACAGGGGGTGCCTACAATGAGCAGTTCTTC. The chain carries TRBV19 and TRBJ2-1; TRBD1 agrees at 9 bases. After removal of 5 bases from V and 2 bases from J, the junction contained 7 bases not matched to a gene. The CDR3 is made up of 16 amino acids. Germline V gene sequence: CDR1 LNHDA, CDR2 SQIVND (reference sequence).

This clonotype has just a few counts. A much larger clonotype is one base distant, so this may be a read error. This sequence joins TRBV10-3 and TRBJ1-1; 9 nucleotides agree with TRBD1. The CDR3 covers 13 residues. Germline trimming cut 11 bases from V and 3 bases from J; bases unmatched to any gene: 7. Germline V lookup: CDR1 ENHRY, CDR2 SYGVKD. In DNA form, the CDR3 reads TGTGCCTCGAGGACAGGGGCGGACACTGAAGCTTTCTTT. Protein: CASRTGADTEAFF.

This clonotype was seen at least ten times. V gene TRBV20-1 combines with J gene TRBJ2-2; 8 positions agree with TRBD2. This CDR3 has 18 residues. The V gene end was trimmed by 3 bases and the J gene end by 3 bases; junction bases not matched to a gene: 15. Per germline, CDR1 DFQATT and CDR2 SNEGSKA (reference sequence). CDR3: CSASSHGLSGRDTGELFF. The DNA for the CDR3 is TGCAGTGCTAGCTCCCATGGACTAAGCGGGAGAGACACCGGGGAGCTGTTTTTT.

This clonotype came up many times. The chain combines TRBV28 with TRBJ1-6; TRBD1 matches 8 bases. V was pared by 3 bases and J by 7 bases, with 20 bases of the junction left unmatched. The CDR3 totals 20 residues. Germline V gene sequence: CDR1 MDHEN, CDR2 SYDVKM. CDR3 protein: CASSFESGVGTGDRNSPLHF. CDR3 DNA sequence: TGTGCCAGCAGTTTTGAGTCGGGTGTAGGCACAGGGGACAGGAATTCACCCCTCCACTTT.

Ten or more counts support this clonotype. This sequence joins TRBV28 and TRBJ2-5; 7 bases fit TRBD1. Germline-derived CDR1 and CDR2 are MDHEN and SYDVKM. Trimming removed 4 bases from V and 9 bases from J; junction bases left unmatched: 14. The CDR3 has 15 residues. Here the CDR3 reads CASSSLLGGLEAQYF. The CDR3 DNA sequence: TGTGCCAGCAGTTCGCTATTAGGGGGCTTGGAGGCCCAGTACTTC.

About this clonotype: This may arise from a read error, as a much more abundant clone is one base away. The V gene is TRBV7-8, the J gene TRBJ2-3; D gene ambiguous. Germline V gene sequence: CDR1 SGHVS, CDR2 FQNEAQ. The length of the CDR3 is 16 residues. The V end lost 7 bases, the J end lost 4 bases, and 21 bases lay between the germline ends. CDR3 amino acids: CASTRSLSERSDTQYF. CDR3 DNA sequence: TGTGCCAGCACCCGCAGTTTATCCGAGCGATCAGATACGCAGTATTTT. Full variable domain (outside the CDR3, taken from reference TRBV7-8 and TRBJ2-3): GAGVSQSPRYKVAKRGQDVALRCDPISGHVSLFWYQQALGQGPEFLTYFQNEAQLDKSGLPSDRFFAERPEGSVSTLKIQRTQQEDSAVYLCASTRSLSERSDTQYFGPGTRLTVL.

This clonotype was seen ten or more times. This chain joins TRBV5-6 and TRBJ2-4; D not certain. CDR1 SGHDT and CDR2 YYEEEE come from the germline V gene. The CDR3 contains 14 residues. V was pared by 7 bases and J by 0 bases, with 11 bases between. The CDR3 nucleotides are TGTGCCAGCTCTTGGTCCGGAGCCAAAAACATTCAGTACTTC. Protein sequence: CASSWSGAKNIQYF.